This T cell receptor (beta chain) is from a study of regulatory T cells in long-lasting Graves disease. This clonotype was observed many times. Its antigen is still unknown. The junction does not match germline at one end; this may be a read error. Findings of the study overall: TCR diversity was lower in persistent Graves' patients than in newly diagnosed ones. Whereas about a thousand public clonotypes were shared by new patients, persistent patients shared more, at a few thousand.

Both iRepertoire HTBI primers and Arm-PCR of CDR3 regions were used to build the TCR beta libraries. In TCRdb, the multiplex PCR reads were re-called with MiXCR into one record per CDR3 protein. This sample carries about 470,000 distinct CDR3 sequences, more than 20% of them seen once, and the ten largest clones take under 9%. Time point given: persistent/refractory GD, antithyroid drugs over 5 years with positive TRAb. With RNA extracted from PBMCs as input, the TCR library was made. Specimen: peripheral blood mononuclear cells (PBMCs), collected when the disease was refractory, from a patient treated with antithyroid drugs. The origin of this receptor is a female donor with Graves disease.

The CDR3 loop is CASRLGLTGNTGELFF. The DNA of the CDR3 is TGTGCCAGCAGATTAGGGTTAACAGGGAACACCGGGGAGCTGTTTTTT. The chain combines TRBV12-3 or TRBV12-4 with TRBJ2-2; tentative D call: TRBD1 (5 bases). The CDR3 covers 16 residues.